These 14 T cell receptor beta chains share one sample of origin, sequenced in a study of identical twins. TCRdb used MiXCR to reprocess the 5' RACE reads, holding one entry per CDR3 protein. The sample records around 650,000 distinct CDR3 sequences, about 7.6% being singletons. The data also belong to a second study, concerning yellow fever vaccine responses in identical twins.

The sequenced material came from PBMCs. These receptors came from a woman in her late teens or twenties in good health.

The chain is built from TRBV28 and TRBJ2-7, with 10 bases lining up with TRBD1. Per the germline V gene, CDR1 is MDHEN and CDR2 is SYDVKM. V was clipped by 3 bases and J by 9 bases; unmatched bases: 11. This CDR3 region has 15 residues. Here the CDR3 DNA reads TGTGCCAGCAGTTTGACCTCCAGGACAGGGGGAAGGCAGTACGTC. This translates into CASSLTSRTGGRQYV.

This clonotype showed up just a few times. This chain connects TRBV2 to TRBJ2-1; D unresolved. The CDR3 has 17 amino acids. Germline values: CDR1 SNHLY, CDR2 FYNNEI. The ends were cut back, 5 bases at V and 0 bases at J, with 17 bases in the middle. CDR3 DNA sequence: TGTGCCAGCAGTCGCGAACACATTTCCAGCTCCTACAATGAGCAGTTCTTC. Translation gives CASSREHISSSYNEQFF. The variable domain in full, with the rest retrieved from reference TRBV2 and TRBJ2-1, is EPEVTQTPSHQVTQMGQEVILRCVPISNHLYFYWYRQILGQKVEFLVSFYNNEISEKSEIFDDQFSVERPDGSNFTLKIRSTKLEDSAMYFCASSREHISSSYNEQFFGPGTRLTVL.

DNA for the CDR3: TGCGCCAGCAGCTCGGGACAGGGACTCTACGAGCAGTACTTC. It codes for CASSSGQGLYEQYF. V and J are TRBV5-1 and TRBJ2-7; TRBD1 agrees at 9 bases. The CDR3 is 14 amino acids. Trimming cost V 3 bases and J 3 bases; bases outside gene matches: 4. Germline CDR1 is SGHRS and CDR2 is YFSETQ.

This clonotype appeared a few times. The genes are TRBV19 and TRBJ1-5; D is perhaps TRBD1 (5 bases). V gave up 6 bases and J gave up 0 bases, with 9 bases separating them. The germline gives CDR1 LNHDA, CDR2 SQIVND (reference sequence). The CDR3 has 14 residues. CDR3 protein: CASRGVFSNQPQHF. The CDR3 DNA reads TGTGCCAGTAGAGGGGTGTTTAGCAATCAGCCCCAGCATTTT. The whole variable domain, remainder taken from reference TRBV19 and TRBJ1-5, is DGGITQSPKYLFRKEGQNVTLSCEQNLNHDAMYWYRQDPGQGLRLIYYSQIVNDFQKGDIAEGYSVSREKKESFPLTVTSAQKNPTAFYLCASRGVFSNQPQHFGDGTRLSIL.

The J gene is TRBJ2-1, the V gene TRBV4-1; the match to TRBD2 covers 8 bases. Germline CDR1 and CDR2: MGHRA and YSYEKL. This CDR3 has 14 residues. V shed 8 bases and J 0 bases; nucleotides not matched to a gene: 3. CDR3 in DNA: TGCGCCAGCGCACTAGCGGACTCCTACAATGAGCAGTTCTTC. It specifies CASALADSYNEQFF.

This clonotype has only a few counts. J is TRBJ2-2 and V is TRBV14, with D perhaps being TRBD1 or TRBD2 (5 bases each). The CDR3 is 15 amino acids. The germline gives CDR1 SGHDN, CDR2 FVKESK. V lost 3 bases and J 7 bases, leaving 15 bases between the germline ends. As DNA, the CDR3 is TGTGCCAGCAGCCACACCCGTGGGGGAATCGGGGAGCTGTTTTTT. It codes for CASSHTRGGIGELFF. Complete variable domain (other parts from reference TRBV14 and TRBJ2-2): EAGVTQFPSHSVIEKGQTVTLRCDPISGHDNLYWYRRVMGKEIKFLLHFVKESKQDESGMPNNRFLAERTGGTYSTLKVQPAELEDSGVYFCASSHTRGGIGELFFGEGSRLTVL.

This chain links TRBV4-1 with TRBJ2-7, with D possibly being TRBD1 (5 bases). Between the trimmed V and J ends, which lost 0 bases and 4 bases, there was a span of 13 bases. The CDR3 runs to 15 residues. Germline CDR1 MGHRA, CDR2 YSYEKL. The DNA for the CDR3 is TGCGCCAGCAGCCAAGACTGGACACAAAAATACGAGCAGTACTTC. This encodes CASSQDWTQKYEQYF.

In this sample, this clonotype turned up a few times. The chain couples TRBV5-1 to TRBJ2-7; 8 bases map to TRBD2. The CDR3 totals 15 residues. Germline values: CDR1 SGHRS, CDR2 YFSETQ. With 5 bases clipped from V and 4 bases from J, the junction kept 11 bases outside the gene matches. CDR3 nucleotide sequence: TGCGCCAGCAGTGTACGAGCGGGAGTCACGTACGAGCAGTACTTC. The encoded protein is CASSVRAGVTYEQYF.

There are a few counts of this clonotype. The rearrangement joins TRBV28 to TRBJ1-1; maybe TRBD1 (5 bases). Per germline, CDR1 MDHEN and CDR2 SYDVKM. The CDR3 loop spans 11 amino acids. V lost 4 bases, J lost 11 bases, and 11 bases lay in between. Here the CDR3 DNA reads TGTGCCAGCAGTTGGGGCAGGGATGCTTTCTTT. It is translated as CASSWGRDAFF. The full variable domain, rest sourced from reference TRBV28 and TRBJ1-1, is DVKVTQSSRYLVKRTGEKVFLECVQDMDHENMFWYRQDPGLGLRLIYFSYDVKMKEKGDIPEGYSVSREKKERFSLILESASTNQTSMYLCASSWGRDAFFGQGTRLTVV.

Only a few counts were recorded for this clonotype. The chain combines TRBV5-1 with TRBJ1-2; no clear D. V was cut by 0 bases and J by 3 bases, with 18 bases left in between. Germline lookup yields CDR1 SGHRS and CDR2 YFSETQ. The CDR3 covers 17 residues. CDR3 coding DNA: TGCGCCAGCAGCTTGGGCCTTACGCTACGGACGGACTATGGCTACACCTTC. This translates into CASSLGLTLRTDYGYTF.

The sample holds many counts of this clonotype. V usage is TRBV24-1 and J usage is TRBJ2-2; possibly TRBD1 for D (6 bases). CDR3 length: 17 amino acids. Germline V gene sequence: CDR1 KGHDR, CDR2 SFDVKD. Deletions cut 5 bases from V and 0 bases from J, with 15 bases between. The CDR3 DNA reads TGTGCCACCAGTGGCCCCCGGCAGGGGCCGAACACCGGGGAGCTGTTTTTT. It translates to CATSGPRQGPNTGELFF.

This clonotype was seen a few times. This chain links TRBV7-8 with TRBJ2-7, with D possibly TRBD1 on 6 matching bases. This CDR3 comprises 14 residues. Between the trimmed V and J ends, which lost 2 bases and 3 bases, there was a span of 11 bases. Germline V gene sequence: CDR1 SGHVS, CDR2 FQNEAQ. CDR3: CASSLLQGSYEQYV. The CDR3 DNA sequence: TGTGCCAGCAGCTTACTTCAGGGGAGCTACGAGCAGTACGTC.

The table lists this clonotype with a few counts. The gene calls are TRBV6-1 and TRBJ1-2; 9 bases line up with TRBD1. In germline, CDR1 is MNHNS, CDR2 SASEGT. The CDR3 consists of 14 residues. V shed 8 bases and J 4 bases; nucleotides not matched to a gene: 8. The CDR3 here is CASALQDRGYGYTF. CDR3 in DNA: TGTGCCAGCGCATTGCAGGACAGGGGCTATGGCTACACCTTC.

This clonotype has a handful of counts. The chain uses TRBV25-1 and TRBJ2-5; D may correspond to TRBD1 or TRBD2 (5 bases each). The CDR3 is 15 amino acids. Germline V gene lookup returns CDR1 MGHDK and CDR2 SYGVNS. The ends were cut back, 3 bases at V and 2 bases at J, with 13 bases in the middle. CDR3 protein: CASSDFGALQETQYF. The CDR3 region has the DNA TGTGCCAGCAGTGACTTCGGGGCACTGCAAGAGACCCAGTACTTC.